Listed below are T cell receptor beta chains from one sample, sequenced in a study of blood T cell repertoires in COVID-19. Using immunoSEQ multiplex PCR, the repertoire was profiled, and TCRdb retains in-frame clones only, with some absent. The table includes 120,000 to 150,000 clones, more than 75% detected once. Specimen: peripheral blood. The receptors come from a woman between 40 and 55 years old with acute or convalescent COVID-19. Each CDR3 is given with its conserved first and last residue. The order of the fields is clone size, V gene, D gene, J gene, CDR3 protein, CDR3 DNA. D genes are given only for firm matches. The listing skips clone size in some rows; elsewhere it reads once, few, many or a size class.

size: NA; V: TRBV6-2/TRBV6-3; D: NA; J: TRBJ1-5; CDR3: CASSFEGGNQPQHF; DNA: TGTGCCAGCAGTTTTGAGGGGGGCAATCAGCCCCAGCATTTT
size: NA; V: TRBV5-1; D: NA; J: TRBJ1-1; CDR3: CASSDPGQNTEAFF; DNA: TGCGCCAGCAGTGACCCGGGACAGAACACTGAAGCTTTCTTT
size: NA; V: TRBV10-3; D: TRBD1; J: TRBJ1-6; CDR3: CAISEWSAGGSYNSPLHF; DNA: TGTGCCATCAGTGAGTGGTCGGCAGGGGGTTCCTATAATTCACCCCTCCACTTT
size: NA; V: TRBV6-1; D: TRBD1; J: TRBJ1-2; CDR3: CASSERTGKGYGYTF; DNA: TGTGCCAGCAGTGAGCGGACAGGGAAGGGCTATGGCTACACCTTC
size: NA; V: TRBV11-2; D: TRBD1; J: TRBJ2-7; CDR3: CASSPIQGAGAYEQYF; DNA: TGTGCCAGCAGCCCTATACAGGGGGCAGGGGCCTACGAGCAGTACTTC
size: NA; V: TRBV5-1; D: NA; J: TRBJ2-5; CDR3: CASSFTTAQETQYF; DNA: TGCGCCAGCAGCTTTACAACAGCCCAAGAGACCCAGTACTTC
size: NA; V: TRBV6-5; D: NA; J: TRBJ1-1; CDR3: CASTSGGVGTEAFF; DNA: TGTGCCAGCACCTCCGGGGGGGTTGGGACTGAAGCTTTCTTT
size: NA; V: TRBV30; D: NA; J: TRBJ1-1; CDR3: CACNRVNTEAFF; DNA: TGTGCCTGTAACCGAGTGAACACTGAAGCTTTCTTT
size: few; V: TRBV28; D: NA; J: TRBJ1-6; CDR3: CASSLRNSPLHF; DNA: TGTGCCAGCAGTTTGCGGAATTCACCCCTCCACTTT
size: once; V: TRBV6-1; D: NA; J: TRBJ2-1; CDR3: CASSELRGYNEQFF; DNA: TGTGCCAGCAGTGAACTCAGAGGCTACAATGAGCAGTTCTTC
size: NA; V: TRBV2; D: NA; J: TRBJ2-3; CDR3: CASSARGVADTQYF; DNA: TGTGCCAGCAGTGCCCGGGGAGTGGCGGATACGCAGTATTTT
size: NA; V: TRBV30; D: NA; J: TRBJ1-2; CDR3: CASGPVGLGGYTF; DNA: TGTGCCTCTGGGCCTGTGGGACTAGGAGGCTACACCTTC
size: NA; V: TRBV19; D: TRBD1; J: TRBJ2-5; CDR3: CASTTGNQETQYF; DNA: TGTGCCAGTACGACAGGGAACCAAGAGACCCAGTACTTC
size: NA; V: TRBV7-2; D: NA; J: TRBJ1-2; CDR3: CASSLNSGEGYGYTF; DNA: TGTGCCAGCAGCTTAAATTCGGGGGAAGGGTATGGCTACACCTTC
size: NA; V: TRBV7-2; D: TRBD1; J: TRBJ2-7; CDR3: CASSPQGALNEQYF; DNA: TGTGCCAGCAGCCCACAGGGGGCGCTGAACGAGCAGTACTTC
size: NA; V: TRBV6-1; D: NA; J: TRBJ2-7; CDR3: CASSQLGPRGEQYF; DNA: TGTGCCAGCAGTCAGCTCGGGCCGAGGGGGGAGCAGTACTTC
size: NA; V: TRBV18; D: TRBD1; J: TRBJ1-4; CDR3: CASKTQGATNEKLFF; DNA: TGTGCCAGCAAAACTCAGGGGGCAACTAATGAAAAACTGTTTTTT
size: NA; V: TRBV7-6; D: NA; J: TRBJ2-5; CDR3: CASSLRLQETQYF; DNA: TGTGCCAGCAGCTTAAGACTGCAAGAGACCCAGTACTTC
size: NA; V: TRBV20-1; D: TRBD1; J: TRBJ1-5; CDR3: CSASDGQGASQPQHF; DNA: TGCAGTGCTAGTGATGGACAGGGGGCTTCTCAGCCCCAGCATTTT
size: NA; V: TRBV18; D: TRBD2; J: TRBJ2-1; CDR3: CASSPAGLAGYNEQFF; DNA: TGTGCCAGCTCACCAGCGGGACTAGCGGGATACAATGAGCAGTTCTTC
size: NA; V: TRBV25-1; D: NA; J: TRBJ1-5; CDR3: CASSAGFNQPQHF; DNA: TGTGCCAGCAGTGCCGGGTTTAATCAGCCCCAGCATTTT
size: NA; V: TRBV18; D: TRBD1; J: TRBJ1-6; CDR3: CASSPQGDNSPLHF; DNA: TGTGCCAGCTCACCCCAGGGGGACAATTCACCCCTCCACTTT
size: NA; V: TRBV5-4; D: NA; J: TRBJ1-1; CDR3: CASSGWGVTEAFF; DNA: TGTGCCAGCAGCGGATGGGGGGTGACTGAAGCTTTCTTT
size: NA; V: TRBV7-9; D: TRBD1; J: TRBJ2-5; CDR3: CASSLGDRGLAETQYF; DNA: TGTGCCAGCAGCTTAGGGGACAGGGGATTAGCAGAGACCCAGTACTTC